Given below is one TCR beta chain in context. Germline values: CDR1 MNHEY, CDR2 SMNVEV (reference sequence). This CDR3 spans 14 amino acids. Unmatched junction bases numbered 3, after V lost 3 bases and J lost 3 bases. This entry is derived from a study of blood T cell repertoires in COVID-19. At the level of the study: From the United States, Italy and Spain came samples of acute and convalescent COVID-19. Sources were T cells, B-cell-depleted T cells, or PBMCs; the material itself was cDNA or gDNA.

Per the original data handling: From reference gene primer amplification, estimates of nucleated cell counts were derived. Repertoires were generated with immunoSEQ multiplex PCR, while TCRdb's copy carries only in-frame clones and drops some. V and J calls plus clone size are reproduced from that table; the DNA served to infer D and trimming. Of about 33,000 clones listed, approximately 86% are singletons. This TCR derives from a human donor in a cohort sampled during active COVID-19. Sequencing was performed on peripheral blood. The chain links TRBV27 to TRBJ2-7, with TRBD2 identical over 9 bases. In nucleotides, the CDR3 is TGTGCCAGCAGTTTCCAGCGGGGGGACTACGAGCAGTACTTC. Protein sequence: CASSFQRGDYEQYF.